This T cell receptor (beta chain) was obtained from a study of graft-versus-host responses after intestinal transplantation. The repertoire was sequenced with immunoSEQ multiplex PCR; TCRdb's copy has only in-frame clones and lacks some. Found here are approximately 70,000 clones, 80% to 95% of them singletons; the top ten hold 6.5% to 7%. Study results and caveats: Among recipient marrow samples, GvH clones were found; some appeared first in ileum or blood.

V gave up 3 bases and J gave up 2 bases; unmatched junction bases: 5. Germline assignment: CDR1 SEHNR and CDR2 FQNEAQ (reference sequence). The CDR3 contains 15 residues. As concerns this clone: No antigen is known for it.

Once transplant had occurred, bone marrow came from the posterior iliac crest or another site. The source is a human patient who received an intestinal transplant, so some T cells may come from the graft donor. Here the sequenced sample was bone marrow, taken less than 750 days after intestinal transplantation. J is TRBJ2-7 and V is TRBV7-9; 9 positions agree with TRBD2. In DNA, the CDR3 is TGTGCCAGCAGCTTCAGGACTAGCGATCCCTACGAGCAGTACTTC. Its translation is CASSFRTSDPYEQYF.